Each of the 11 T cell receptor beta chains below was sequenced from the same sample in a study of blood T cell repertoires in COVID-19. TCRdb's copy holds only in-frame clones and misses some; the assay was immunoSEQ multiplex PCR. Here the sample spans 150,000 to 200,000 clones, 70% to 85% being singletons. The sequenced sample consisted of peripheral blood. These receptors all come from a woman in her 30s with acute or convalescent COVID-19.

The CDR3 loop is CSASGGGSNQPQHF. CDR3 coding DNA: TGCAGTGCTAGTGGGGGGGGGAGCAATCAGCCCCAGCATTTT. V is TRBV20-1 and J is TRBJ1-5; the D gene is possibly TRBD1 (5 bases). The CDR3 extends over 14 amino acids. Germline CDR1 DFQATT, CDR2 SNEGSKA (reference sequence). V was cut by 3 bases and J by 1 base, with 10 bases left in between.

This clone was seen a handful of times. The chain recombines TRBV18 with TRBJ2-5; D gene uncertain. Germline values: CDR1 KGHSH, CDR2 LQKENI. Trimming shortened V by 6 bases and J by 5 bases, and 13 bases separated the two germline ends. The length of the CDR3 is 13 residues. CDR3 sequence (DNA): TGTGCCAGCTCGCCTAGGATACATGAGACCCAGTACTTC. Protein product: CASSPRIHETQYF.

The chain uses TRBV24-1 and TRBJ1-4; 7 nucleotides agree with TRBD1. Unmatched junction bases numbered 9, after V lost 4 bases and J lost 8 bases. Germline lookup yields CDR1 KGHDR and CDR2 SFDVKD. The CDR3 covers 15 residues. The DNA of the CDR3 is TGTGCCACCAGTGACCCCAGACAGGGAGGAGAAAAACTGTTTTTT. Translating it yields CATSDPRQGGEKLFF.

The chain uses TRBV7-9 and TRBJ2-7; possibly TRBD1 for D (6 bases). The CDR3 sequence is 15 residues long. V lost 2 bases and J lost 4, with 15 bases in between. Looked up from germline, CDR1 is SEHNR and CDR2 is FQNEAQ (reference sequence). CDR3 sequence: CASSLYRAGRYEQYF. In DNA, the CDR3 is TGTGCCAGCAGCTTATACAGGGCCGGCCGGTACGAGCAGTACTTC. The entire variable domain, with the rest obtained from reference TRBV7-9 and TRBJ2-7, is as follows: DTGVSQNPRHKITKRGQNVTFRCDPISEHNRLYWYRQTLGQGPEFLTYFQNEAQLEKSRLLSDRFSAERPKGSFSTLEIQRTEQGDSAMYLCASSLYRAGRYEQYFGPGTRLTVT.

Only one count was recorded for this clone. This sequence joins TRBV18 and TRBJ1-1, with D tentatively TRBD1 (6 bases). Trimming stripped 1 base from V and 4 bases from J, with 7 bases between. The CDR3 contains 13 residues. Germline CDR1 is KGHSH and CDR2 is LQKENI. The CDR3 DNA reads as TGTGCCAGCTCACCACAGGGGGTCACTGAAGCTTTCTTT. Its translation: CASSPQGVTEAFF.

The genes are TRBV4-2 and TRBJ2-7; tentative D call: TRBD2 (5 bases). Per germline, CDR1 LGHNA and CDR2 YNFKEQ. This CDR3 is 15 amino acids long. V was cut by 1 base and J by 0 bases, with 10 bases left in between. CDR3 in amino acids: CASSQGPRDSYEQYF. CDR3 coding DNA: TGTGCCAGCAGCCAAGGACCTCGGGACTCCTACGAGCAGTACTTC.

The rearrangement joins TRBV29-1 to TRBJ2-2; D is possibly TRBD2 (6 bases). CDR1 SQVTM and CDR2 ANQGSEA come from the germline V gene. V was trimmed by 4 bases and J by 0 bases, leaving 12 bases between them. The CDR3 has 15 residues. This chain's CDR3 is CSVAVGLSNTGELFF. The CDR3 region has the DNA TGCAGCGTTGCCGTCGGACTATCGAACACCGGGGAGCTGTTTTTT.

The CDR3 coding sequence is TGCAGCGTTGTCCTCGGACGGGGAAACACTGAAGCTTTCTTT. Protein sequence: CSVVLGRGNTEAFF. The chain is built from TRBV29-1 and TRBJ1-1; D remains ambiguous. The CDR3 length is 14 residues. Germline V gene sequence: CDR1 SQVTM, CDR2 ANQGSEA. The ends were cut back, 4 bases at V and 2 bases at J, with 14 bases in the middle.

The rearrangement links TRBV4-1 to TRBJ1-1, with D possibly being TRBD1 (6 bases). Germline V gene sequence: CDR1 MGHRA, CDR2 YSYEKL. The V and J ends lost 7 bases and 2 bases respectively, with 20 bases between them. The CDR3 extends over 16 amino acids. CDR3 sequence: CASTTPAGGGNTEAFF. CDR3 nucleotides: TGCGCCAGCACCACTCCTGCGGGGGGCGGAAACACTGAAGCTTTCTTT.

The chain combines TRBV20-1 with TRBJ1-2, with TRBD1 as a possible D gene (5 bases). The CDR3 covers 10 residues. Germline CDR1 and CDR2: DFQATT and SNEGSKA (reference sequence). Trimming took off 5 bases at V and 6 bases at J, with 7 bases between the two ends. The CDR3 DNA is TGCAGTGCTGGCAGGGATGGCTACACCTTC. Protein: CSAGRDGYTF.

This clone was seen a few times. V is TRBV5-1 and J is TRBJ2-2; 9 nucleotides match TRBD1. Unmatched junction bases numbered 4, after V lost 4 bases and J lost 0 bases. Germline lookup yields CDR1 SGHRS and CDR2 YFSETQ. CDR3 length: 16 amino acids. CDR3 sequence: CASSGQGTSNTGELFF. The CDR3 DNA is TGCGCCAGCAGCGGACAGGGGACATCGAACACCGGGGAGCTGTTTTTT.